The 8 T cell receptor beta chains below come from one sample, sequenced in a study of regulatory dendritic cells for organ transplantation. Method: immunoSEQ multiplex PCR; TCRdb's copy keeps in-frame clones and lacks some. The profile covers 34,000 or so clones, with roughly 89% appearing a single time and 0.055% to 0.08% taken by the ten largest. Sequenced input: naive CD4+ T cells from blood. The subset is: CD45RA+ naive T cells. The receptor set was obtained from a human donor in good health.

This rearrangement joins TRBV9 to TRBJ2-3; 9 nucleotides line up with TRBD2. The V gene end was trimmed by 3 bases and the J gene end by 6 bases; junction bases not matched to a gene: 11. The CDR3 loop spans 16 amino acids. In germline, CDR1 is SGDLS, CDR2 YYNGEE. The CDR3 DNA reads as TGTGCCAGCAGCGCCGGGACTAGCCCGGGGATGGATACGCAGTATTTT. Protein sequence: CASSAGTSPGMDTQYF.

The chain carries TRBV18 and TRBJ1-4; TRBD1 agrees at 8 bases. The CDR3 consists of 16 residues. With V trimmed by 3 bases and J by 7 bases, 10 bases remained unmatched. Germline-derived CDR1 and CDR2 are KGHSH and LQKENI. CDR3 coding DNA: TGTGCCAGCTCACCTCTAGATCAGGGGGCGCTTGAAAAACTGTTTTTT. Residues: CASSPLDQGALEKLFF.

The CDR3 DNA sequence: TGTGCCCCCTTGAGACTACCTAACACAGATACGCAGTATTTT. Translated, it gives CAPLRLPNTDTQYF. J is TRBJ2-3 and V is TRBV2; D may be TRBD2 (5 bases). Per germline, CDR1 SNHLY and CDR2 FYNNEI. The CDR3 totals 14 residues. Trimming left V 11 bases short and J 2 bases short, with 17 bases between.

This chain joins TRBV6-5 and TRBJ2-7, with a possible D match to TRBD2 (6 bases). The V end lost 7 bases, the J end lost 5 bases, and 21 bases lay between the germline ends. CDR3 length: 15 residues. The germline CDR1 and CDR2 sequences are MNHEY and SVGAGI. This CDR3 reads CASNWGRRGLHEQYF. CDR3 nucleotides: TGTGCCAGCAATTGGGGGAGAAGGGGACTGCACGAGCAGTACTTC.

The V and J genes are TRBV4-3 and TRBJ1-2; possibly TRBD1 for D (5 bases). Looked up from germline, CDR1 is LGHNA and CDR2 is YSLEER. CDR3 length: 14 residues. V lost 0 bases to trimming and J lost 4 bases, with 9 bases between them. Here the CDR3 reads CASSQDPGGYGYTF. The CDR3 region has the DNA TGCGCCAGCAGCCAAGATCCCGGGGGCTATGGCTACACCTTC.

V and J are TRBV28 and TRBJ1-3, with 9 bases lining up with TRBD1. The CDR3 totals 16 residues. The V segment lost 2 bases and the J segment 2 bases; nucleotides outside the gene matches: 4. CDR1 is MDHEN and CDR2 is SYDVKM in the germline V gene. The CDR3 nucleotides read TGTGCCAGCAGTTTACCCGGGACAGGGACTGGAAACACCATATATTTT. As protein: CASSLPGTGTGNTIYF.

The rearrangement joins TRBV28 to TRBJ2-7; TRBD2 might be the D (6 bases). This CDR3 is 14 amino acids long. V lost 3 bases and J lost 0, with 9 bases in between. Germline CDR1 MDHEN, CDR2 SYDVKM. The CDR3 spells CASSFRGTSYEQYF. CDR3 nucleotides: TGTGCCAGCAGTTTTCGCGGGACCTCCTACGAGCAGTACTTC.

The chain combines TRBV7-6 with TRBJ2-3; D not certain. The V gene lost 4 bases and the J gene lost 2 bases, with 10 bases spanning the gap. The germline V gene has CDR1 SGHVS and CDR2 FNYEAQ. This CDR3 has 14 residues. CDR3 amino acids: CASSSKKITDTQYF. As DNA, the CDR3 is TGTGCCAGCAGCTCAAAGAAGATCACAGATACGCAGTATTTT.